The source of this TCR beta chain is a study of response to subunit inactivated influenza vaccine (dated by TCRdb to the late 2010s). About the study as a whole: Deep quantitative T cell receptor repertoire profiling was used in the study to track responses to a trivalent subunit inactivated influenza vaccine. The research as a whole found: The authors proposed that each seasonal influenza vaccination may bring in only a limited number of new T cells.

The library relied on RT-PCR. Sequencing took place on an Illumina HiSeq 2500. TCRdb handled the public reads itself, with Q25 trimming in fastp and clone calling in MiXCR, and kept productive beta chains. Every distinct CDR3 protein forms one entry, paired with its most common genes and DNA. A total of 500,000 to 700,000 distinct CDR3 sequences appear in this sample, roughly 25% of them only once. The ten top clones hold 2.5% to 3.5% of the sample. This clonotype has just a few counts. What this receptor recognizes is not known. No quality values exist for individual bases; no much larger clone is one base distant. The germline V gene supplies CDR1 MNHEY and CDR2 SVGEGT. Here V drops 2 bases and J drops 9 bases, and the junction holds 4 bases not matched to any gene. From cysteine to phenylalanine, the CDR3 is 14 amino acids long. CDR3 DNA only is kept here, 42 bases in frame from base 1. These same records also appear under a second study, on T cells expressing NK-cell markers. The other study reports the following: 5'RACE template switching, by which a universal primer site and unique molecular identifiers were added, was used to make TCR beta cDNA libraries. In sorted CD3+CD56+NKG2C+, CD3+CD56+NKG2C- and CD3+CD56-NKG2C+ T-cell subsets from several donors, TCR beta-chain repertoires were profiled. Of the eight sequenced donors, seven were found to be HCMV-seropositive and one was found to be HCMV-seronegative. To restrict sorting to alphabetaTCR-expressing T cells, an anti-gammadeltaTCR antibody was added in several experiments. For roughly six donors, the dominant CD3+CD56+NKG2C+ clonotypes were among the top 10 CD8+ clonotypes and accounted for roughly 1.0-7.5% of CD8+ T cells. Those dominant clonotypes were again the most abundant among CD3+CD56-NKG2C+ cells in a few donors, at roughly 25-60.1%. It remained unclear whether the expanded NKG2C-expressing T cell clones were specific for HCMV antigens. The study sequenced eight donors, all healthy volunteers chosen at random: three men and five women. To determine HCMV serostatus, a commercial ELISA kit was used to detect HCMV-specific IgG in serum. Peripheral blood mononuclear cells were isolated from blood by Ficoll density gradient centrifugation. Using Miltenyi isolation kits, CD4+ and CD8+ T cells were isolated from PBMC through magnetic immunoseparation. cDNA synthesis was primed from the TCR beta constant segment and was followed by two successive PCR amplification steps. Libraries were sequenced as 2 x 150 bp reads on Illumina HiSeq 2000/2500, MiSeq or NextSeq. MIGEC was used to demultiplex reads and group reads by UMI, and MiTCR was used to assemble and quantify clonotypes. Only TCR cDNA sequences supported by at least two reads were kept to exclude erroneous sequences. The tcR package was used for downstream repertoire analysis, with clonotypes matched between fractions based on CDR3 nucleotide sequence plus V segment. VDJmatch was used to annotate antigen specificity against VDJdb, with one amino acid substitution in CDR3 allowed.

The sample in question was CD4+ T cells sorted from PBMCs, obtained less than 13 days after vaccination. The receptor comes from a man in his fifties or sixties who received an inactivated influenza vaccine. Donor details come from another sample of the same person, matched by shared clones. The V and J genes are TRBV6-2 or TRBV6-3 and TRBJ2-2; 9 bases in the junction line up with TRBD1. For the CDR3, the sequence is CASSYNRGQRELFF. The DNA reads TGTGCCAGCAGTTACAACAGGGGGCAACGGGAGCTGTTTTTT.